One and the same sample provided the 27 T cell receptor beta chains below, sequenced in a study of PD-1 blockade in classical Hodgkin lymphoma. Sequenced by immunoSEQ multiplex PCR; TCRdb stores in-frame clones only, minus some. The sample carries under 13,000 clones, roughly 80% recorded once. Time point meaning: cycle 4 day 1 (C4D1), after around six weeks of nivolumab. After autologous stem cell transplantation all patients relapsed, and prior brentuximab vedotin exposure differed between cohorts. With magnetic negative selection, CD4+ T cells were purified from PBMCs that had been thawed. Sequenced material: CD4+ T cells from blood, taken before the fourth cycle of nivolumab. The receptors originated from a human donor with classical Hodgkin lymphoma.

The V gene is TRBV7-2, the J gene TRBJ1-5; D is possibly TRBD1 (6 bases). V dropped 5 bases and J dropped 2 bases, with 16 bases sitting between them. Germline V gene lookup returns CDR1 SGHTA and CDR2 FQGNSA. This CDR3 region has 16 residues. The CDR3: CASSRGGSGGNQPQHF. The CDR3 DNA reads TGTGCCAGCAGCCGAGGGGGGTCCGGCGGCAATCAGCCCCAGCATTTT.

This clone was seen a single time. The V call is TRBV5-6, the J call TRBJ2-3; TRBD2 aligns across 11 bases. This CDR3 comprises 16 residues. Looked up from germline, CDR1 is SGHDT and CDR2 is YYEEEE. Trimming took 0 bases from V and 2 from J; bases not matched to a gene: 2. The chain's CDR3 is CASSLGLAGNTDTQYF. The CDR3 DNA follows: TGTGCCAGCAGCTTGGGACTAGCGGGGAACACAGATACGCAGTATTTT.

V gene TRBV5-4 combines with J gene TRBJ1-5, with D uncertain. The V gene lost 1 base and the J gene lost 1 base, with 6 bases spanning the gap. The CDR3 has 14 residues. Germline CDR1 SGHNT, CDR2 YYREEE (reference sequence). The CDR3 is CASSLRGSNQPQHF. CDR3 in DNA: TGTGCCAGCAGCTTGCGGGGAAGCAATCAGCCCCAGCATTTT.

This clone was counted a few times. This chain uses TRBV2 with TRBJ1-5; TRBD1 aligns across 7 bases. CDR3 size: 13 residues. The J segment lost 7 bases and the V segment lost 6 bases, leaving 6 bases of the junction unmatched. Germline CDR1 is SNHLY and CDR2 is FYNNEI. The chain's CDR3 is CASRNRGYQPQHF. The CDR3 DNA reads TGTGCCAGCAGAAACAGGGGTTACCAGCCCCAGCATTTT.

The chain has TRBV5-8 and TRBJ1-3, with 7 bases aligning to TRBD1. CDR1 is SGHTS, CDR2 YDEGEE, per germline. The CDR3 extends over 15 amino acids. V lost 4 bases and J lost 4; bases outside the gene matches: 8. This chain's CDR3 is CASSMDRWIGNTIYF. The CDR3 DNA reads TGTGCCAGCAGCATGGACAGGTGGATCGGAAACACCATATATTTT.

The chain joins TRBV5-1 to TRBJ2-7; no definite D call. Trimming removed 5 bases from V and 1 base from J, with 7 bases in between. The CDR3 consists of 12 residues. In germline, CDR1 is SGHRS, CDR2 YFSETQ. The CDR3 reads CASRWDSYEQYF. Here the CDR3 DNA reads TGCGCCAGCAGATGGGATTCCTACGAGCAGTACTTC.

The V gene is TRBV6-5, the J gene TRBJ1-1; D gene unclear. This CDR3 comprises 12 residues. V lost 6 bases to trimming and J lost 7 bases, with 12 bases between them. Germline assignment: CDR1 MNHEY and CDR2 SVGAGI. The CDR3 here is CASSNPDGEAFF. As DNA, the CDR3 is TGTGCCAGCAGCAACCCGGACGGTGAAGCTTTCTTT.

This chain links TRBV5-1 with TRBJ1-3; D unresolved. The CDR3 is made up of 16 amino acids. Trimming removed 2 bases from V and 0 bases from J, with 12 bases in between. CDR1 is SGHRS, CDR2 YFSETQ, per germline. CDR3 loop: CASSLGQLDSGNTIYF. CDR3 DNA sequence: TGCGCCAGCAGCTTAGGGCAGTTAGACTCTGGAAACACCATATATTTT.

The V and J genes are TRBV5-1 and TRBJ2-1, with a tentative D call TRBD1 (6 bases). Trimming left V 0 bases short and J 7 bases short, with 14 bases between. The CDR3 has 15 residues. Germline loops: CDR1 SGHRS, CDR2 YFSETQ. As DNA, the CDR3 is TGCGCCAGCAGCTTGGCCGTACAGGGCGGGAATGAGCAGTTCTTC. It translates to CASSLAVQGGNEQFF.

The chain has TRBV7-9 and TRBJ1-6; 7 nucleotides align to TRBD1. CDR1 SEHNR and CDR2 FQNEAQ come from the germline V gene (reference sequence). The ends lost 5 bases at V and 8 bases at J; junction bases unmatched: 6. The CDR3 has 14 residues. CDR3 sequence: CASSRQGTDSPLHF. CDR3 DNA sequence: TGTGCCAGCAGCCGACAGGGAACGGATTCACCCCTCCACTTT.

The chain couples TRBV6-1 to TRBJ1-5; TRBD1 might be the D (6 bases). V was clipped by 4 bases and J by 4 bases, with 14 bases between them. This CDR3 spans 15 amino acids. Germline CDR1 is MNHNS and CDR2 is SASEGT. The CDR3 protein is CASSVRDKGNQPQHF. The CDR3 nucleotides are TGTGCCAGCAGTGTCCGGGACAAGGGAAATCAGCCCCAGCATTTT.

The chain is built from TRBV28 and TRBJ2-7, with TRBD1 identical over 10 bases. With V trimmed by 5 bases and J by 3 bases, 4 bases remained unmatched. Germline CDR1 MDHEN, CDR2 SYDVKM. The CDR3 contains 14 residues. CDR3 residues: CASSPGTGDYEQYF. CDR3 nucleotide sequence: TGTGCCAGCAGTCCCGGGACAGGGGACTACGAGCAGTACTTC.

This clone was found once. V usage is TRBV6-1 and J usage is TRBJ2-1, with a tentative D call TRBD2 (5 bases). V shed 0 bases and J shed 8 bases, with 17 bases lying between them. Germline CDR1 reads MNHNS; CDR2 reads SASEGT. The CDR3 extends over 16 amino acids. The CDR3 bases are TGTGCCAGCAGTGAAGCGCGAGGGAGTCATATCGATGAGCAGTTCTTC. This translates into CASSEARGSHIDEQFF.

This clone was seen a handful of times. The chain joins TRBV15 to TRBJ1-6; D possibly corresponds to TRBD1 (5 bases). V gave up 0 bases and J gave up 10 bases, with 7 bases separating them. Germline V gene lookup returns CDR1 LNHNV and CDR2 YYDKDF (reference sequence). This CDR3 is 13 amino acids long. CDR3 DNA sequence: TGTGCCACCAGCAGAGACAGGGAGTCACCCCTCCACTTT. It is translated as CATSRDRESPLHF.

In its sample, this clone is medium-sized (0.01 to 0.1%). This sequence joins TRBV2 and TRBJ2-7; 8 bases are a match to TRBD2. This CDR3 has 13 amino acids. With V trimmed by 4 bases and J by 6 bases, 5 bases remained unmatched. Germline-derived CDR1 and CDR2 are SNHLY and FYNNEI. The CDR3 coding sequence is TGTGCCAGCAGTGTCGAGCGGGAGCTCGAGCAGTACTTC. Protein sequence: CASSVERELEQYF.

Only a few counts were recorded for this clone. The chain uses TRBV7-9 and TRBJ1-1; D is unresolved. The germline V gene has CDR1 SEHNR and CDR2 FQNEAQ (reference sequence). CDR3 length: 15 residues. V was cut by 5 bases and J by 4 bases, with 17 bases left in between. In DNA form, the CDR3 reads TGTGCCAGCAGCCCAGGACGAGGTGGGTCCACTGAAGCTTTCTTT. This sequence encodes CASSPGRGGSTEAFF.

The rearrangement uses TRBV6-5 and TRBJ2-7; either TRBD1 or TRBD2 may supply D (5 bases each). The CDR3 length is 14 residues. The germline gives CDR1 MNHEY, CDR2 SVGAGI. V shed 6 bases and J shed 4 bases, with 16 bases lying between them. For the CDR3, the DNA is TGTGCCAGCAGCCGCCGGGACCGGGATTACGAGCAGTACTTC. It is translated as CASSRRDRDYEQYF.

The chain is built from TRBV19 and TRBJ1-2; D remains unclear. The CDR3 has 12 amino acids. V lost 6 bases and J lost 5, with 10 bases in between. The V gene's germline CDR1 is LNHDA and CDR2 SQIVND (reference sequence). CDR3 protein: CASSPAWYGYTF. CDR3 nucleotide sequence: TGTGCCAGTAGCCCCGCTTGGTATGGCTACACCTTC.

V is TRBV5-4 and J is TRBJ2-1; D may correspond to TRBD1 or TRBD2 (5 bases each). This CDR3 spans 15 amino acids. Trimming cost V 0 bases and J 8 bases, with 15 bases left between them. Germline V gene sequence: CDR1 SGHNT, CDR2 YYREEE (reference sequence). The CDR3 sequence: CASSLVGPPADEQFF. Here the CDR3 DNA reads TGTGCCAGCAGCTTGGTGGGACCACCAGCAGATGAGCAGTTCTTC.

The chain combines TRBV19 with TRBJ1-5; 7 bases are shared with TRBD1. Trimming removed 8 bases from V and 3 bases from J; junction bases left unmatched: 1. In germline, CDR1 is LNHDA, CDR2 SQIVND (reference sequence). The CDR3 consists of 12 residues. CDR3 loop: CASGQVNQPQHF. CDR3 DNA: TGTGCCAGTGGACAGGTCAATCAGCCCCAGCATTTT. The full variable domain, its missing parts supplied by reference TRBV19 and TRBJ1-5, is DGGITQSPKYLFRKEGQNVTLSCEQNLNHDAMYWYRQDPGQGLRLIYYSQIVNDFQKGDIAEGYSVSREKKESFPLTVTSAQKNPTAFYLCASGQVNQPQHFGDGTRLSIL.

This chain joins TRBV28 and TRBJ1-1; D is unresolved. Germline CDR1 MDHEN, CDR2 SYDVKM. The ends were cut back, 3 bases at V and 4 bases at J, with 6 bases in the middle. This CDR3 contains 12 residues. Here the CDR3 reads CASSLVGTEAFF. The CDR3 DNA reads as TGTGCCAGCAGTTTGGTGGGCACTGAAGCTTTCTTT.

The V call is TRBV28, the J call TRBJ2-6; weak D call: TRBD1 (5 bases). V lost 7 bases and J lost 0, with 7 bases in between. This CDR3 spans 14 amino acids. Germline lookup yields CDR1 MDHEN and CDR2 SYDVKM. The CDR3: CASTGHSGANVLTF. The CDR3 bases are TGTGCCAGCACAGGGCACTCTGGGGCCAACGTCCTGACTTTC.

The rearrangement joins TRBV18 to TRBJ2-3; a weak D match, TRBD2 (6 bases). Germline CDR1 KGHSH, CDR2 LQKENI. V dropped 4 bases and J dropped 0 bases, with 14 bases sitting between them. The CDR3 loop spans 16 amino acids. CDR3 coding DNA: TGTGCCAGCTCACAATCGATGGCGGGAAGCACAGATACGCAGTATTTT. Translated: CASSQSMAGSTDTQYF.

V is TRBV11-3 and J is TRBJ1-1; D might be TRBD1 (6 bases). CDR3 length equals 13 residues. The V and J ends lost 5 bases and 3 bases respectively, with 10 bases between them. Germline V gene sequence: CDR1 SGHNT, CDR2 YENEEA. CDR3 nucleotide sequence: TGTGCCAGCAGCGCAGGGGATCACACTGAAGCTTTCTTT. This sequence encodes CASSAGDHTEAFF.

V usage is TRBV5-6 and J usage is TRBJ2-5, with 10 bases aligning to TRBD2. This CDR3 spans 14 amino acids. The germline gives CDR1 SGHDT, CDR2 YYEEEE. V lost 4 bases to trimming and J lost 4 bases; unmatched junction nucleotides: 4. The CDR3 reads CASSLAGVVETQYF. In DNA form, the CDR3 reads TGTGCCAGCAGCCTAGCGGGAGTAGTAGAGACCCAGTACTTC.

The chain couples TRBV7-2 to TRBJ2-7; 10 nucleotides align to TRBD2. The germline V gene has CDR1 SGHTA and CDR2 FQGNSA. The ends lost 4 bases at V and 6 bases at J; junction bases unmatched: 6. The length of the CDR3 is 14 residues. The CDR3: CASSWLAGEGEQYF. The CDR3 DNA is TGTGCCAGCAGCTGGCTAGCGGGAGAAGGCGAGCAGTACTTC.

The rearrangement joins TRBV10-1 to TRBJ2-1; no definite D call. The CDR3 is 14 residues long. Germline V gives CDR1 WNHNN, CDR2 SYGVQD (reference sequence). Trimming pared 10 bases from V and 6 bases from J, leaving 19 bases between. CDR3 bases: TGCGCCACCCCCGCTCATACCGTAACCAATGAGCAGTTCTTC. Residues: CATPAHTVTNEQFF.